This T cell receptor beta chain appears in the sequencing data of a study of vaccination effects on CD4 cells after COVID-19. Details on this clone: Its specificity is unknown.

Sequencing was performed with immunoSEQ multiplex PCR; in TCRdb, only in-frame clones are kept and a portion is missing. The sample shows 50,000 to 75,000 clones, more than 60% of them seen only once. Upon completion of 10 to 11 days in culture, CD4+ T cells were isolated. SARS-CoV-2 infected the person between March and December 2020, as confirmed by PCR. The authors exchanged half the medium for IL-2 medium on days 3 and 7. General study findings and limits: Sampling in the study covered few convalescent patients and included no early post-infection timepoints.

Losses at the gene ends were 1 base for V and 8 bases for J; bases not matched to a gene: 7. This CDR3 contains 15 residues. The germline CDR1 and CDR2 sequences are SGHTA and FQGTGA. This material consisted of CD4+ T cells from PBMCs cultured without peptide, taken before COVID-19 vaccination. This TCR derives from a human donor who had a prior SARS-CoV-2 infection. The genes are TRBV7-3 and TRBJ2-1; the match to TRBD2 covers 8 bases. The CDR3 loop reads CASSLNPPGRDEQFF. In DNA, the CDR3 is TGTGCCAGCAGCTTAAACCCTCCCGGGAGGGATGAGCAGTTCTTC.